The 5 T cell receptor beta chains below come from one sample, sequenced in a study of OX40 agonist ivuxolimab in advanced cancers. Measured with immunoSEQ multiplex PCR; TCRdb has only the in-frame clones, and not every one. The sample shows roughly 100,000 clones, around 86% of them seen only once. The starting material was CD4+ or CD8+ T cells sorted from blood, obtained in a trial of the OX40 agonist ivuxolimab. The receptors shown here come from an adult with an advanced solid tumor such as melanoma, head and neck, liver or kidney cancer.

This clone turned up a few times. This chain uses TRBV9 with TRBJ2-7; TRBD2 aligns across 7 bases. CDR3 size: 18 residues. V lost 0 bases to trimming and J lost 5 bases; unmatched junction nucleotides: 17. Germline CDR1 SGDLS, CDR2 YYNGEE. The CDR3 region is CASSVDSLSAGVSHEQYF. CDR3 DNA: TGTGCCAGCAGCGTAGATAGTCTCTCGGCGGGGGTTTCTCACGAGCAGTACTTC. Full variable domain (rest looked up from reference TRBV9 and TRBJ2-7): DSGVTQTPKHLITATGQRVTLRCSPRSGDLSVYWYQQSLDQGLQFLIQYYNGEERAKGNILERFSAQQFPDLHSELNLSSLELGDSALYFCASSVDSLSAGVSHEQYFGPGTRLTVT.

The V and J genes are TRBV5-4 and TRBJ1-5; 12 positions agree with TRBD1. The V segment lost 0 bases and the J segment 7 bases; nucleotides outside the gene matches: 11. CDR3 length: 18 residues. Germline V gene sequence: CDR1 SGHNT, CDR2 YYREEE (reference sequence). The CDR3 region has the DNA TGTGCCAGCAGCTTGGGGGGGCCGGGACAGGGGGCGAGGCAGCCCCAGCATTTT. This encodes CASSLGGPGQGARQPQHF.

V usage is TRBV7-6 and J usage is TRBJ2-3; 8 bases are a match to TRBD2. The CDR3 sequence is 15 residues long. Germline lookup yields CDR1 SGHVS and CDR2 FNYEAQ. V shed 4 bases and J 2 bases; nucleotides not matched to a gene: 5. The CDR3 sequence is CASSWRGDNTDTQYF. The CDR3 DNA reads as TGTGCCAGCAGCTGGCGGGGGGATAACACAGATACGCAGTATTTT. The entire variable domain, with the rest obtained from reference TRBV7-6 and TRBJ2-3, is as follows: GAGVSQSPRYKVTKRGQDVALRCDPISGHVSLYWYRQALGQGPEFLTYFNYEAQQDKSGLPNDRFSAERPEGSISTLTIQRTEQRDSAMYRCASSWRGDNTDTQYFGPGTRLTVL.

The chain is built from TRBV18 and TRBJ2-3, with TRBD2 matching over 8 bases. V lost 6 bases and J lost 1; bases outside the gene matches: 3. This CDR3 contains 14 residues. Looked up from germline, CDR1 is KGHSH and CDR2 is LQKENI. DNA of the CDR3: TGTGCCAGCTCGGACGGGGGGGGCACAGATACGCAGTATTTT. This encodes CASSDGGGTDTQYF.

The V gene is TRBV19, the J gene TRBJ2-6, with 9 bases matching TRBD1. The CDR3 contains 16 residues. Germline trimming cut 8 bases from V and 2 bases from J; bases unmatched to any gene: 7. Germline CDR1 is LNHDA and CDR2 is SQIVND (reference sequence). The CDR3: CASSKRTGAGANVLTF. CDR3 DNA sequence: TGTGCCAGTTCGAAAAGGACAGGGGCTGGGGCCAACGTCCTGACTTTC.